What follows are 22 T cell receptor beta chains derived from one specimen sequenced in a study of T cell repertoires in cytomegalovirus infection. The antigens of these receptors remain unknown. TCRdb reprocessed the reads with MiXCR, giving one entry per CDR3 protein. Altogether 680,000 or so distinct CDR3 sequences are present, about 30% being singletons, with the ten largest covering roughly 18%. Sequences were derived from cultured PBMCs, sampled from culture after CMV antigen stimulation. All receptors come from a human donor in good health (CMV status not recorded). Some clones in this sample may be carry-over from other donors' samples.

The DNA for the CDR3 is TGTGCCAGCATCATACAGACTAGCGGGGGTGGGGAGACCCAGTACTTC. The encoded protein is CASIIQTSGGGETQYF. J is TRBJ2-5 and V is TRBV7-8, with 12 bases fitting TRBD2. The CDR3 loop spans 16 amino acids. Germline assignment: CDR1 SGHVS and CDR2 FQNEAQ. With 7 bases clipped from V and 5 bases from J, the junction kept 11 bases outside the gene matches.

This clonotype was seen a handful of times. The chain joins TRBV20-1 to TRBJ2-7; a possible D gene is TRBD2 (7 bases). From germline, CDR1 is DFQATT and CDR2 SNEGSKA (reference sequence). The CDR3 totals 12 residues. The V end lost 6 bases, the J end lost 7 bases, and 16 bases lay between the germline ends. The CDR3 nucleotides are TGCAGTGCGCAGCCAGGGGAGGGGGAGCAGTACTTC. This gives the protein CSAQPGEGEQYF.

This rearrangement joins TRBV10-3 to TRBJ2-7; no clear D. The CDR3 runs to 12 residues. CDR1 is ENHRY, CDR2 SYGVKD, per germline. V was clipped by 10 bases and J by 2 bases, with 12 bases between them. The CDR3 DNA reads TGTGCCACCATGGCGGAAACCTACGAGCAGTACTTC. It translates to CATMAETYEQYF.

V and J are TRBV10-3 and TRBJ2-1; TRBD2 matches at 14 bases. The V gene end was trimmed by 4 bases and the J gene end by 7 bases; junction bases not matched to a gene: 6. CDR3 size: 16 residues. CDR1 and CDR2 from the germline V gene are ENHRY and SYGVKD. CDR3 coding DNA: TGTGCCATCAGTGTCGGACTAGCGGGGGGAAGGAATGAGCAGTTCTTC. It is translated as CAISVGLAGGRNEQFF.

This chain connects TRBV6-2 or TRBV6-3 to TRBJ2-7; D call uncertain. Trimming left V 2 bases short and J 2 bases short, with 19 bases between. The germline CDR1 and CDR2 sequences are MNHEY and SVGEGT. The CDR3 runs 17 residues. The chain's CDR3 is CASSYDTGQFFTYEQYF. The CDR3 DNA is TGTGCCAGCAGTTACGATACTGGTCAATTCTTTACCTACGAGCAGTACTTC.

There are a few counts of this clonotype. This chain links TRBV2 with TRBJ1-1; no clear D. In germline, CDR1 is SNHLY, CDR2 FYNNEI. This CDR3 comprises 13 residues. V lost 7 bases, J lost 1 base, and 10 bases lay in between. In DNA, the CDR3 is TGTGCCAGCACAAGTTTTGAGAACACTGAAGCTTTCTTT. This sequence encodes CASTSFENTEAFF. Full variable domain (outside the CDR3, taken from reference TRBV2 and TRBJ1-1): EPEVTQTPSHQVTQMGQEVILRCVPISNHLYFYWYRQILGQKVEFLVSFYNNEISEKSEIFDDQFSVERPDGSNFTLKIRSTKLEDSAMYFCASTSFENTEAFFGQGTRLTVV.

This clonotype has a handful of counts. This chain links TRBV6-6 with TRBJ1-1; TRBD1 matches at 7 bases. The V gene end was trimmed by 1 base and the J gene end by 5 bases; junction bases not matched to a gene: 7. Looked up from germline, CDR1 is MNHNY and CDR2 is SVGAGI (reference sequence). This CDR3 spans 15 amino acids. CDR3 in DNA: TGTGCCAGCAGTTACTGGGCAGGGGGGCAGACTGAAGCTTTCTTT. Translated, it gives CASSYWAGGQTEAFF.

The V gene is TRBV29-1, the J gene TRBJ2-7; D might be TRBD2 (6 bases). The CDR3 consists of 13 residues. V was trimmed by 4 bases and J by 2 bases, leaving 12 bases between them. Germline CDR1 reads SQVTM; CDR2 reads ANQGSEA. CDR3 sequence reads: CSVGLAPTYEQYF. The DNA of the CDR3 is TGCAGCGTTGGGCTAGCGCCGACCTACGAGCAGTACTTC.

Only a few counts were recorded for this clonotype. The rearrangement joins TRBV4-3 to TRBJ2-1; perhaps TRBD2 as D (6 bases). The CDR3 is 15 amino acids. CDR1 is LGHNA and CDR2 is YSLEER in the germline V gene. V lost 1 base, J lost 9 bases, and 16 bases lay in between. Here the CDR3 reads CASSQVYGGAGEQFF. CDR3 nucleotide sequence: TGCGCCAGCAGCCAAGTGTATGGGGGAGCGGGTGAGCAGTTCTTC.

The chain is built from TRBV6-2 or TRBV6-3 and TRBJ1-1; D unclear. Germline CDR1 and CDR2: MNHEY and SVGEGT. This CDR3 is 15 amino acids long. The V end was cut by 0 bases, the J end by 0 bases, with 8 bases between. The CDR3 DNA sequence: TGTGCCAGCAGTTACTCGGAGGAAATGAACACTGAAGCTTTCTTT. Its protein is CASSYSEEMNTEAFF.

The rearrangement uses TRBV19 and TRBJ1-4; D gene uncertain. In germline, CDR1 is LNHDA, CDR2 SQIVND (reference sequence). The CDR3 runs to 15 residues. V was clipped by 3 bases and J by 6 bases, with 14 bases between them. The DNA of the CDR3 is TGTGCCAGTAGTATGATAGGAGGCGCCGATGAAAAACTGTTTTTT. Its translation: CASSMIGGADEKLFF.

The CDR3 region has the DNA TGTGCCAGTAAGATAGCGGGAAGAAATGAGCAGTTCTTC. Protein: CASKIAGRNEQFF. V gene TRBV19 combines with J gene TRBJ2-1, with 8 bases that match TRBD2. Germline V CDR1 and CDR2: LNHDA, SQIVND (reference sequence). The CDR3 loop spans 13 amino acids. Germline trimming cut 7 bases from V and 7 bases from J; bases unmatched to any gene: 6.

This clonotype was detected only a few times. The chain carries TRBV4-1 and TRBJ2-1; D might be TRBD2 (6 bases). The germline V gene has CDR1 MGHRA and CDR2 YSYEKL. Deletions cut 2 bases from V and 0 bases from J, with 8 bases between. The CDR3 runs to 15 residues. The DNA of the CDR3 is TGCGCCAGCAGCCAATCGGGGGACTCCTACAATGAGCAGTTCTTC. Protein: CASSQSGDSYNEQFF.

At least ten counts were recorded for this clonotype. The chain couples TRBV7-2 to TRBJ1-3; tentative D call: TRBD1 (5 bases). This CDR3 has 15 amino acids. V was clipped by 5 bases and J by 0 bases, with 11 bases between them. Germline assignment: CDR1 SGHTA and CDR2 FQGNSA. The CDR3 spells CASSQGLHSGNTIYF. The CDR3 DNA reads as TGTGCCAGCAGCCAGGGACTGCACTCTGGAAACACCATATATTTT.

This clonotype was observed at least ten times. The chain combines TRBV7-2 with TRBJ2-1; 11 bases match TRBD2. Per germline, CDR1 SGHTA and CDR2 FQGNSA. The CDR3 spans 15 residues. Losses at the gene ends were 1 base for V and 15 bases for J; bases not matched to a gene: 11. CDR3 protein: CASSLVASGGPPVFF. The CDR3, as DNA: TGTGCCAGCAGCTTAGTAGCTAGCGGGGGGCCGCCGGTGTTCTTC.

The V call is TRBV18, the J call TRBJ1-5; D uncertain. V shed 5 bases and J shed 0 bases, with 8 bases lying between them. Per the germline V gene, CDR1 is KGHSH and CDR2 is LQKENI. CDR3 length: 14 amino acids. The CDR3 is CASSWEYSNQPQHF. As DNA, the CDR3 is TGTGCCAGCTCATGGGAGTATAGCAATCAGCCCCAGCATTTT.

The table lists this clonotype with many counts. The gene calls are TRBV2 and TRBJ2-3, with unresolved D. Germline V gene lookup returns CDR1 SNHLY and CDR2 FYNNEI. The CDR3 sequence is 11 residues long. The germline V and J ends were trimmed by 8 bases and 1 base, with 4 bases remaining between them. The CDR3: CASGRTDTQYF. The CDR3 coding sequence is TGTGCCAGCGGTCGCACAGATACGCAGTATTTT.

V and J are TRBV28 and TRBJ1-6, with D perhaps matching TRBD1 (5 bases). Trimming removed 8 bases from V and 6 bases from J, with 14 bases in between. CDR1 is MDHEN, CDR2 SYDVKM, per germline. This CDR3 region has 14 residues. The CDR3, as DNA: TGTGCCAGCGGGACCGACCCTAGTAATTCACCCCTCCACTTT. It translates to CASGTDPSNSPLHF.

The chain couples TRBV6-5 to TRBJ1-1; 11 bases fit TRBD1. This CDR3 has 14 amino acids. Germline CDR1 MNHEY, CDR2 SVGAGI. Unmatched junction bases numbered 4, after V lost 5 bases and J lost 5 bases. Here the CDR3 DNA reads TGTGCCAGCAGTAGGGGGGACAGGGGGACTGAAGCTTTCTTT. Its protein product is CASSRGDRGTEAFF.

The chain has TRBV6-2 or TRBV6-3 and TRBJ1-2, with D uncertain. Germline values: CDR1 MNHEY, CDR2 SVGEGT. The V end was cut by 7 bases, the J end by 6 bases, with 15 bases between. The CDR3 runs to 13 residues. CDR3 loop: CASTGWSADGYTF. The CDR3 nucleotides read TGTGCCAGCACCGGCTGGAGTGCTGATGGCTACACCTTC.

The chain has TRBV19 and TRBJ2-7, with a tentative D call TRBD1 (6 bases). The CDR3 is made up of 15 amino acids. V was trimmed by 3 bases and J by 5 bases, leaving 17 bases between them. Germline V gene lookup returns CDR1 LNHDA and CDR2 SQIVND (reference sequence). The CDR3 region is CASSILHRVTNEQYF. The DNA for the CDR3 is TGTGCCAGTAGTATCCTCCACAGGGTCACGAACGAGCAGTACTTC.

V usage is TRBV19 and J usage is TRBJ2-7; D unclear. Trimming left V 7 bases short and J 11 bases short, with 18 bases between. This CDR3 spans 12 amino acids. The V gene's germline CDR1 is LNHDA and CDR2 SQIVND (reference sequence). The CDR3 protein is CASNLRDTQEYF. DNA for the CDR3: TGTGCCAGTAACCTCCGAGACACCCAGGAGTACTTC.